This entry concerns a single T cell receptor beta chain. This sample is drawn from a study of CD8 T cells in Susac syndrome. This CDR3 is built from 16 residues. In germline, CDR1 is SGHRS, CDR2 YFSETQ. The V end lost 0 bases, the J end lost 1 base, and 12 bases lay between the germline ends. cDNA came from roughly 0.53 to 1 ug RNA primed by random hexamers. TCRdb used MiXCR to reprocess the immunoSEQ multiplex PCR reads, holding one entry per CDR3 protein. The sample carries just over 300,000 distinct CDR3 sequences, about 90% recorded once. The T cells that were sequenced for TCR beta were CD8+ and CD4+ cells from blood.

The clonotype comes from a human donor with multiple sclerosis. The material sequenced was CD4+ T cells from PBMCs. V is TRBV5-1 and J is TRBJ2-3, with D maybe TRBD2 (5 bases). The CDR3 DNA reads as TGCGCCAGCAGCTTGGCGGGGAGTTCTGGCACAGATACGCAGTATTTT. It specifies CASSLAGSSGTDTQYF.